Listed below are T cell receptor beta chains from one sample, sequenced in a study of T cells in Graves' hyperthyroidism and ophthalmopathy. TCRdb fed the multiplex PCR reads into MiXCR, producing one record per CDR3 protein. The table has around 690,000 distinct CDR3 sequences, 17% seen once. Sequenced material: blood. These receptors were taken from a middle-aged man with Graves' hyperthyroidism. The CDR3 runs from the conserved cysteine through the conserved F or W. D genes are given only for firm matches. A clone size is listed for some rows: how often the clone was seen (once, few, many), or a class if it is expanded.

clone size,J gene,D gene,CDR3 length,V gene,CDR3 protein,CDR3 DNA
few,TRBJ2-2,TRBD1,17,TRBV7-2,CASSSNRDRANTGELFF,TGTGCCAGCAGCTCAAACCGGGACAGGGCGAATACCGGGGAGCTGTTTTTT
many,TRBJ2-7,TRBD2,14,TRBV29-1,CSVEGLRGTYEQYF,TGCAGCGTTGAAGGTTTGCGGGGGACCTACGAGCAGTACTTC
.,TRBJ2-7,TRBD1,15,TRBV19,CASSGGDRGINEQYF,TGTGCCAGTAGTGGCGGGGACAGGGGGATCAACGAGCAGTACTTC
few,TRBJ2-2,TRBD1,17,TRBV5-1,CASSLVSGTGVTGELFF,TGCGCCAGCAGCTTGGTATCCGGGACAGGGGTCACCGGGGAGCTGTTTTTT
few,TRBJ1-1,.,14,TRBV16,CASSPGWGNTEAFF,TGTGCCAGCAGCCCGGGCTGGGGGAACACTGAAGCTTTCTTT
many,TRBJ1-2,.,14,TRBV28,CASNEVRENYGYTF,TGTGCCAGCAATGAAGTCCGTGAGAACTATGGCTACACCTTC
few,TRBJ2-1,TRBD2,16,TRBV30,CAWTTGGGGPHNEQFF,TGTGCCTGGACTACCGGGGGGGGAGGGCCCCACAATGAGCAGTTCTTC
many,TRBJ2-5,.,15,TRBV27,CASSSADTWRETQYF,TGTGCCAGCAGTTCCGCGGACACCTGGAGAGAGACCCAGTACTTC
many,TRBJ1-3,.,15,TRBV7-2,CASSLVRKAGNTIYF,TGTGCCAGCAGCTTAGTCCGGAAAGCTGGAAACACCATATATTTT
many,TRBJ2-1,TRBD1,15,TRBV20-1,CSAPPRDRGTGEQFF,TGCAGTGCTCCTCCGCGGGACAGGGGGACAGGTGAGCAGTTCTTC
many,TRBJ1-1,.,14,TRBV20-1,CSAQTLSGQSEAFF,TGCAGTGCCCAGACCTTATCGGGACAATCTGAAGCTTTCTTT